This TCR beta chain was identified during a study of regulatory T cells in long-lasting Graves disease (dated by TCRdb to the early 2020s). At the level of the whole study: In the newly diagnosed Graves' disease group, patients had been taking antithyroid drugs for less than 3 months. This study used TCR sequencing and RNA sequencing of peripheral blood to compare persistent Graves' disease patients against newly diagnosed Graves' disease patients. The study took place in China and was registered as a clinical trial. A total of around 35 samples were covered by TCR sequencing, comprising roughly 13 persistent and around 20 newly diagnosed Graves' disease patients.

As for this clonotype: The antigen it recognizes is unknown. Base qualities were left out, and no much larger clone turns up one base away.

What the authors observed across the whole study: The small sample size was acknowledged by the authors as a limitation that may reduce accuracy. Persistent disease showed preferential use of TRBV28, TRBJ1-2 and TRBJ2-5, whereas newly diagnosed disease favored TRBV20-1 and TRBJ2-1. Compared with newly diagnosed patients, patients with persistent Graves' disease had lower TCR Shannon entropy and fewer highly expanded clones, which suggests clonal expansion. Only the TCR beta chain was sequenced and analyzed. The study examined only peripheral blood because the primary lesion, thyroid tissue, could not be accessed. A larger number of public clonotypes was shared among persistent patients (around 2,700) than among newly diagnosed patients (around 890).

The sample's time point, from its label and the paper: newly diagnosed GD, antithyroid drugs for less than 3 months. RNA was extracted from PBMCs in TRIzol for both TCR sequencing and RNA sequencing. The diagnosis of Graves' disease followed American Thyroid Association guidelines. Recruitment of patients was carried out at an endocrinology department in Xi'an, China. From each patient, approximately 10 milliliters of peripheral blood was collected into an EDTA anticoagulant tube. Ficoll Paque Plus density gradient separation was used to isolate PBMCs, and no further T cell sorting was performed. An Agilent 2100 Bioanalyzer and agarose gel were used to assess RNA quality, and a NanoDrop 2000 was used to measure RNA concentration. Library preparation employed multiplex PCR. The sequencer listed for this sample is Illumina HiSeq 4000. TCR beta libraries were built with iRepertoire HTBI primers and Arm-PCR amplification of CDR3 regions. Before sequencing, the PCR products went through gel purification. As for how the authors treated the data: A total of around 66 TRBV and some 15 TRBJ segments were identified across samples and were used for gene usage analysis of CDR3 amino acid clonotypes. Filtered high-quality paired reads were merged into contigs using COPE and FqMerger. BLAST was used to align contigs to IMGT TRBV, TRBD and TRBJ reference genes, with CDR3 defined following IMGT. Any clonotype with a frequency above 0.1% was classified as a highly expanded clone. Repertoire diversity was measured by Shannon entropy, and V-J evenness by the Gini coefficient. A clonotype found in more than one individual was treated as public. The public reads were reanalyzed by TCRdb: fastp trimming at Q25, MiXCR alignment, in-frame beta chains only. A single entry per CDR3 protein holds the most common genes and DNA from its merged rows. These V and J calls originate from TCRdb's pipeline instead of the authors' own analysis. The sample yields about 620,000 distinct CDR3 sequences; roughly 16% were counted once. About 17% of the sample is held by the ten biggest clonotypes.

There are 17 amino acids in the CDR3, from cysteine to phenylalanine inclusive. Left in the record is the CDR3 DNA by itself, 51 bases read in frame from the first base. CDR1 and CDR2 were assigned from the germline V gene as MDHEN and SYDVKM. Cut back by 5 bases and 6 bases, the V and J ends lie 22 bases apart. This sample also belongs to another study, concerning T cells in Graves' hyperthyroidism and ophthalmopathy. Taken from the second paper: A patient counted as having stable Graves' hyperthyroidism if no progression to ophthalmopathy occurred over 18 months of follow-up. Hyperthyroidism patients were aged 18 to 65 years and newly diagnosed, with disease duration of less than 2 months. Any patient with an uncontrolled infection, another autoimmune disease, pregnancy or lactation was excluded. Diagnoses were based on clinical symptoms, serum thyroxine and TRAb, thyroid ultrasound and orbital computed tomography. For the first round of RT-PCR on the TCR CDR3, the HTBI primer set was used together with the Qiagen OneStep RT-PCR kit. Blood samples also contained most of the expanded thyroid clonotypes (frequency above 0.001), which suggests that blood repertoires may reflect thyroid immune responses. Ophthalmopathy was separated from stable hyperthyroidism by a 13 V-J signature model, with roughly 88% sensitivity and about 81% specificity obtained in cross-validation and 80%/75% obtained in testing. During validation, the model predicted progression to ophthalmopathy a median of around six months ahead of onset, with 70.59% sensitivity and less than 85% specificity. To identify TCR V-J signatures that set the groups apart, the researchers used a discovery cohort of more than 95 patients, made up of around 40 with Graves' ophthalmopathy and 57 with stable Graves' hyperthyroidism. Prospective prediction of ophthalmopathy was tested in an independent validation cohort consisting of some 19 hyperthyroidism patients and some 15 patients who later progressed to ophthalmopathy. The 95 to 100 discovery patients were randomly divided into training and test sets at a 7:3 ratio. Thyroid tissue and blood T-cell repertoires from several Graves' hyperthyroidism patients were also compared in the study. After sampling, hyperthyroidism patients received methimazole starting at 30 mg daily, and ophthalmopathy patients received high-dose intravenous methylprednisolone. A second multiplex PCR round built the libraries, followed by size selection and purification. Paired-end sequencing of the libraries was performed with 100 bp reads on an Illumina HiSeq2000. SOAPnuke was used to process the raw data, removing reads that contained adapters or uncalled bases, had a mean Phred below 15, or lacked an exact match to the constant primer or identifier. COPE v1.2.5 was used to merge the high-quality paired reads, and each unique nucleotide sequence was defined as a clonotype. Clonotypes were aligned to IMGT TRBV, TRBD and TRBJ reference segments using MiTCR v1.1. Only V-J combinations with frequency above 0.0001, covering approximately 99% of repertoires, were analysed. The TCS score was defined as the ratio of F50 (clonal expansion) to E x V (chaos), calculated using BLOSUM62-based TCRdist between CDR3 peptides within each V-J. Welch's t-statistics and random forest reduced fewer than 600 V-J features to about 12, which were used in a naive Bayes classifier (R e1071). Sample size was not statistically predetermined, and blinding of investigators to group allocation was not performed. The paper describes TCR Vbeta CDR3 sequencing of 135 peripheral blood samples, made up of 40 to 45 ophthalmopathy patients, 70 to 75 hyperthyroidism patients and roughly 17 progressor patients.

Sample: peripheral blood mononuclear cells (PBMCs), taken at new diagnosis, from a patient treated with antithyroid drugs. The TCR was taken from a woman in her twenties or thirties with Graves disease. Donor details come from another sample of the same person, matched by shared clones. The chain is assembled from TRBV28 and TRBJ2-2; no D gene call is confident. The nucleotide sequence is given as TGTGCCAGCAGTCCCCGAGACGTCGCTAGTTGGTCCGGGGAGCTGTTTTTT. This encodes CASSPRDVASWSGELFF.